The present T cell receptor beta chain was sequenced within a study of human T cells and chemical hapten exposure. The time point: patch test 2, 6 weeks after DPC sensitization. This sample's treatment: therapeutic diphenylcyclopropenone sensitization with weekly scalp DPC. Extraction yielded total RNA from whole blood (unfractionated). TCRdb processed the RACE reads anew with MiXCR; each CDR3 protein has one entry. The top ten hold around 1.5% of the sample, which has approximately 91,000 distinct CDR3 sequences, around 10% seen once. This clonotype was seen only a few times. V lost 4 bases to trimming and J lost 6 bases; unmatched junction nucleotides: 9. Germline V gene sequence: CDR1 MGHRA, CDR2 YSYEKL. The CDR3 consists of 15 residues.

The sample was whole blood, taken in connection with sensitization to the hapten diphenylcyclopropenone (DPC). The chain recombines TRBV4-1 with TRBJ2-7, with 10 bases matching TRBD1. This clonotype originated in a man between 18 and 35 years old with alopecia areata. Some clones in this sample may be carry-over from other donors' samples. The CDR3 loop is CASSRSGQGRLEQYF. CDR3 DNA sequence: TGCGCCAGCAGCCGATCGGGACAGGGGAGACTCGAGCAGTACTTC.